Described below is a single TCR beta chain sequence and its context. This clonotype was detected only a few times. Its antigen is not yet known. The input lacks base qualities; no much larger clone sits a single base away. The data derive from a study of human T cells and chemical hapten exposure (dated by TCRdb to 2020 to 2023). Turning to the overall study: Libraries were pooled for sequencing, and per-sample TCR yields varied mainly because of small differences in library volumes within the pool. The study tracked peripheral blood TCR repertoire changes in vivo during primary and secondary sensitization to the hapten diphenylcyclopropenone (DPC) in alopecia patients. Both TCR alpha and TCR beta chains were sequenced from each blood RNA sample. Summary of the overall study and its limitations: After repeated subsampling, the strength of the expansion versus patch-test correlation and the threshold at which it became significant changed. DPC sensitization did not change how many TCRs were above 1 in 1000 frequency, and no evidence was found of alterations in global repertoire structure.

What the time point label conveys for this sample: healthy volunteer bleed at 2 weeks. Total RNA was isolated from unfractionated whole blood collected in Tempus Blood RNA tubes. Roughly 5 healthy volunteers served as TCR sequencing controls and were bled at day 0, 2 weeks and 6 weeks. In the germline V gene, CDR1 corresponds to MGHDK and CDR2 to SYGVNS. Here V drops 6 bases and J drops 1 base, and the junction holds 7 bases not matched to any gene. From cysteine to phenylalanine, the CDR3 is 15 amino acids long. CDR3 DNA is the only sequence kept; it has 45 bases, read in frame from the first base. The protocol used for the library was RACE. These reads were obtained on a NextSeq 500. During library preparation, unique molecular identifiers were attached to individual cDNA molecules so that TCRs could be counted in a quantitative, reproducible way. Regarding the original processing steps: The median number of TCRs per sample was some 100,000, ranging from roughly 23,224 to 700,000. V, J and CDR3 annotation of the TCR reads was performed with the Decombinator software suite. For the PS versus PT1 abundance plots, all samples were subsampled to the same number of TCRs (28,000). Expanded TCRs were defined as absent before sensitization and observed at least eight times at the 2-week time point. The public reads were reanalyzed by TCRdb: fastp trimming at Q25, MiXCR alignment, in-frame beta chains only. Rows matching on CDR3 protein sequence are summarized as one entry with the most common DNA and genes. TCRdb assigned the V and J calls; the authors' analysis was not used. The sample yields just over 90,000 distinct CDR3 sequences; approximately 10% were counted once. 2.9% of the sample is taken by the ten largest.

The source is a female donor in good health. Some clones in this sample may be carry-over from other donors' samples. The specimen was whole blood. Recombination joined TRBV25-1 with TRBJ2-3; 7 bases in between match TRBD1. The CDR3 region has the sequence CASRTWGQRTDTQYF. The base sequence is TGTGCCAGCAGAACCTGGGGACAGCGCACAGATACGCAGTATTTT. The CDR3 plus the reference TRBV25-1 and TRBJ2-3 genes for the other parts give the full variable domain: EADIYQTPRYLVIGTGKKITLECSQTMGHDKMYWYQQDPGMELHLIHYSYGVNSTEKGDLSSESTVSRIRTEHFPLTLESARPSHTSQYLCASRTWGQRTDTQYFGPGTRLTVL.